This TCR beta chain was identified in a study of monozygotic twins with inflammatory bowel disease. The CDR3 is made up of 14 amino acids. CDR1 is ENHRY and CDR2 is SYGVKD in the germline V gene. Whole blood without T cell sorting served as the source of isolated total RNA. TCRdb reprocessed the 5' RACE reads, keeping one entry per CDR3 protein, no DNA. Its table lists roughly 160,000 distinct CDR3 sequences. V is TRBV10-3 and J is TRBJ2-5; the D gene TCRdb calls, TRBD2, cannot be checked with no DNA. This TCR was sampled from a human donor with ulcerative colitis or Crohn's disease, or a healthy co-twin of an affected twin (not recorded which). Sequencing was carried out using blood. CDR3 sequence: CATALAGLQETQYF.